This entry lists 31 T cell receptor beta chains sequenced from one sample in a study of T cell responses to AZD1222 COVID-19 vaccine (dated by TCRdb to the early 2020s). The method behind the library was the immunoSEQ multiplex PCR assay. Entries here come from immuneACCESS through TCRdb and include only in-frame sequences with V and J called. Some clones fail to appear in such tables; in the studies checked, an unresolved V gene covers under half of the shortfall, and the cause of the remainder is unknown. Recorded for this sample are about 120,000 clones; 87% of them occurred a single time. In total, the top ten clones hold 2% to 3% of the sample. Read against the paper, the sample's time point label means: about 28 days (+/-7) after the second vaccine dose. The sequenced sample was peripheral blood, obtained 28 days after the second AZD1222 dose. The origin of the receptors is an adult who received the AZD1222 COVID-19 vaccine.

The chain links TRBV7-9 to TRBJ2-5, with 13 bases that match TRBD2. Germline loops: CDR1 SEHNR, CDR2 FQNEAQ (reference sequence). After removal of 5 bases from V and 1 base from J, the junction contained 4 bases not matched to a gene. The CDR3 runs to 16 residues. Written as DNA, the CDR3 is TGTGCCAGCAGCGCGGGGACTAGCGGGGCCCAAGAGACCCAGTACTTC. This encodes CASSAGTSGAQETQYF.

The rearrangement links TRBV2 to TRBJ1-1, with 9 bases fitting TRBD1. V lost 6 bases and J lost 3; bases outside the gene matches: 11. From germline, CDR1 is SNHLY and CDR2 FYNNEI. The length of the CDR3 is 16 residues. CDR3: CASRSRDRVGYTEAFF. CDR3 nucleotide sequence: TGTGCCAGCAGGAGCCGGGACAGGGTTGGATACACTGAAGCTTTCTTT.

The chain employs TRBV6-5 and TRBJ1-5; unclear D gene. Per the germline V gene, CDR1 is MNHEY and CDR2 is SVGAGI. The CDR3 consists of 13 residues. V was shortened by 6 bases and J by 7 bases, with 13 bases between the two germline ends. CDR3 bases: TGTGCCAGCAGCCCCCCCGGTCGACAGCCCCAGCATTTT. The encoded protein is CASSPPGRQPQHF.

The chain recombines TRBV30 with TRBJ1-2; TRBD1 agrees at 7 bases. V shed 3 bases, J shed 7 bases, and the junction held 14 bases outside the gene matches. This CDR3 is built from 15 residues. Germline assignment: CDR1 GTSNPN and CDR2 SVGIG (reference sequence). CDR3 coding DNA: TGTGCCTGGAGGGGGACAGTAACCTCAAGAGGTGGCTACACCTTC. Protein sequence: CAWRGTVTSRGGYTF.

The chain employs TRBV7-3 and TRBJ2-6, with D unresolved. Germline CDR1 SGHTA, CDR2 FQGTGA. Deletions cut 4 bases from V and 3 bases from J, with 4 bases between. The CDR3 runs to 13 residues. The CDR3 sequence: CASSYFGANVLTF. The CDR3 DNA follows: TGTGCCAGCAGCTACTTTGGGGCCAACGTCCTGACTTTC.

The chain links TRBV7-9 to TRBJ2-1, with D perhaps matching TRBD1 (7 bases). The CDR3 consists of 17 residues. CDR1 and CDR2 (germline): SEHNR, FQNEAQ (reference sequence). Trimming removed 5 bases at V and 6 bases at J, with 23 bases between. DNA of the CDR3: TGTGCCAGCAGCGTTACCCACATCAGGGGGGAGGCCAATGAGCAGTTCTTC. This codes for CASSVTHIRGEANEQFF.

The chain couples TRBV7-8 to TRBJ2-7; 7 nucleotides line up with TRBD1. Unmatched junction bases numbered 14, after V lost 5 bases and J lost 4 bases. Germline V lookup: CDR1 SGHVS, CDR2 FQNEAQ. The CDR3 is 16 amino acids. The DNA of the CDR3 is TGTGCCAGCAGCATAAGACGGGACAGCTACGTTTACGAGCAGTACTTC. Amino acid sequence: CASSIRRDSYVYEQYF.

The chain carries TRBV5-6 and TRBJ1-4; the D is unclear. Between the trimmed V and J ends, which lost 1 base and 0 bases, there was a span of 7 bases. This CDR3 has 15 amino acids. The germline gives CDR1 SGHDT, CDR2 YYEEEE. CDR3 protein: CASSLIRSTNEKLFF. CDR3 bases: TGTGCCAGCAGCTTGATACGATCAACTAATGAAAAACTGTTTTTT.

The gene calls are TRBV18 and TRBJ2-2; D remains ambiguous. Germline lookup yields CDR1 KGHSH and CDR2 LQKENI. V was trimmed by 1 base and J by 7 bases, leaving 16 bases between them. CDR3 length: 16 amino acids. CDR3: CASSPLPAFRVGELFF. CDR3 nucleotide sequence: TGTGCCAGCTCACCACTGCCAGCTTTCCGGGTCGGGGAGCTGTTTTTT. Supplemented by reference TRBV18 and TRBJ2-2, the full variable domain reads NAGVMQNPRHLVRRRGQEARLRCSPMKGHSHVYWYRQLPEEGLKFMVYLQKENIIDESGMPKERFSAEFPKEGPSILRIQQVVRGDSAAYFCASSPLPAFRVGELFFGEGSRLTVL.

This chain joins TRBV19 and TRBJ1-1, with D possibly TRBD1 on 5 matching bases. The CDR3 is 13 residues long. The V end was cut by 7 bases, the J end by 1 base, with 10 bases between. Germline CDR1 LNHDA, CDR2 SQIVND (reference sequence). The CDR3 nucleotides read TGTGCCAGTAAGTACAGGACGAACACTGAAGCTTTCTTT. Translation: CASKYRTNTEAFF.

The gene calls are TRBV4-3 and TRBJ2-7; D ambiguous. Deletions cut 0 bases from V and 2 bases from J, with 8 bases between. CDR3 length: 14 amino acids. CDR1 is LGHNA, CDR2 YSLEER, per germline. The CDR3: CASSQEGWAYEQYF. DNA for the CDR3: TGCGCCAGCAGCCAAGAAGGTTGGGCCTACGAGCAGTACTTC.

The DNA for the CDR3 is TGTGCCAGCAAAATAGGGTCCGGGGCCTACGAGCAGTACTTC. Its protein product is CASKIGSGAYEQYF. The V and J genes are TRBV2 and TRBJ2-7; TRBD2 is a possible D gene (5 bases). The CDR3 consists of 14 residues. The V and J ends lost 7 bases and 2 bases respectively, with 15 bases between them. Germline CDR1 and CDR2: SNHLY and FYNNEI.

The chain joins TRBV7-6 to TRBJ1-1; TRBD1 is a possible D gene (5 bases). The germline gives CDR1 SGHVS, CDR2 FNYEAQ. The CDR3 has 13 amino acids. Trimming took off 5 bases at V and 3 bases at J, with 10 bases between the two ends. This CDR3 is CASSHSGDTEAFF. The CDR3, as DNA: TGTGCCAGCAGCCACTCGGGGGACACTGAAGCTTTCTTT.

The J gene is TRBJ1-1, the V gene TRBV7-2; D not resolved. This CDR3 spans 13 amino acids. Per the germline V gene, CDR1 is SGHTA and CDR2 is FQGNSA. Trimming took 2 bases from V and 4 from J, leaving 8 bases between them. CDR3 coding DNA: TGTGCCAGCAGCTTAAGTGTTGGCACTGAAGCTTTCTTT. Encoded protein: CASSLSVGTEAFF.

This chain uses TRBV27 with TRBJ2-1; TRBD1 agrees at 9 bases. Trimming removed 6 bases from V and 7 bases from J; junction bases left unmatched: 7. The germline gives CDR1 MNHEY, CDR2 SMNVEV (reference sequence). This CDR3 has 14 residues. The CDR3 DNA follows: TGTGCCAGCAGCCCGGACAGGGGAATAAATGAGCAGTTCTTC. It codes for CASSPDRGINEQFF.

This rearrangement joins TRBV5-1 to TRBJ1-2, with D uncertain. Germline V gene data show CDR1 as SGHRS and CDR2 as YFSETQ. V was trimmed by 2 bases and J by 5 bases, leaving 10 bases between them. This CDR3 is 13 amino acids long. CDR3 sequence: CASSLNVGYGYTF. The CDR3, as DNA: TGCGCCAGCAGCTTAAATGTCGGGTATGGCTACACCTTC.

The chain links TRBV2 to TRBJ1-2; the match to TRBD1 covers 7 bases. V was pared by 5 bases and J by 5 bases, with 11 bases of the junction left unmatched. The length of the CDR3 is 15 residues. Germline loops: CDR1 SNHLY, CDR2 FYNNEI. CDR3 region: CASSPRQGAAYGYTF. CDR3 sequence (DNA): TGTGCCAGCAGTCCAAGACAGGGTGCGGCGTATGGCTACACCTTC.

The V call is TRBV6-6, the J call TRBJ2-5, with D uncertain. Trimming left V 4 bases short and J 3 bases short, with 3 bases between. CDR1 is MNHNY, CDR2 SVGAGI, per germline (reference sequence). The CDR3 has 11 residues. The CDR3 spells CASSLEETQYF. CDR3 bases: TGTGCCAGCAGTTTGGAAGAGACCCAGTACTTC.

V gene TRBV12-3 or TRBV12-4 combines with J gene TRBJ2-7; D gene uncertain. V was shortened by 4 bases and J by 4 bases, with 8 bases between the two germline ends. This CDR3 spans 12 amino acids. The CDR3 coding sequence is TGTGCCAGCAGTTCACCCTCTTACGAGCAGTACTTC. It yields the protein CASSSPSYEQYF.

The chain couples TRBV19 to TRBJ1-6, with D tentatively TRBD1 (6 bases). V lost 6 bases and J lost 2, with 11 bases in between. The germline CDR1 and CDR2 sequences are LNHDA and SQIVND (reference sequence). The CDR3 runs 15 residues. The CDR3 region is CASSNTGTYNSPLHF. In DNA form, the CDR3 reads TGTGCCAGTAGCAACACAGGGACCTATAATTCACCCCTCCACTTT.

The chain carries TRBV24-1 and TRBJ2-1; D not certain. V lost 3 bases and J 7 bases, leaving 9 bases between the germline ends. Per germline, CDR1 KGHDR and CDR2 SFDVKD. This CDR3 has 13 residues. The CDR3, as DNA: TGTGCCACCAGTGATCGGGTGGGGAATGAGCAGTTCTTC. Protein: CATSDRVGNEQFF.

The CDR3 region has the DNA TGCGCCAGCAGTCGGGACAGGGGGAAAGCTTTCTTT. It encodes CASSRDRGKAFF. The gene calls are TRBV4-3 and TRBJ1-1, with 11 bases that match TRBD1. The germline V gene has CDR1 LGHNA and CDR2 YSLEER. The CDR3 extends over 12 amino acids. Losses at the gene ends were 6 bases for V and 9 bases for J; bases not matched to a gene: 3.

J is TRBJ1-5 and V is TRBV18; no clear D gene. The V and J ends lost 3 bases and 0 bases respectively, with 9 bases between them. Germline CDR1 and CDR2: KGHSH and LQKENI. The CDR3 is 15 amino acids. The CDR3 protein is CASSPTRLSNQPQHF. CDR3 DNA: TGTGCCAGCTCACCCACTCGCCTTAGCAATCAGCCCCAGCATTTT.

The CDR3 spells CASSLADPRNQPQHF. The CDR3 DNA follows: TGCGCCAGCAGCTTGGCAGATCCGCGCAATCAGCCCCAGCATTTT. The gene calls are TRBV5-1 and TRBJ1-5; no definite D call. The CDR3 sequence is 15 residues long. Germline CDR1 and CDR2: SGHRS and YFSETQ. With 0 bases removed from V and 2 bases from J, the gap between germline ends came to 9 bases.

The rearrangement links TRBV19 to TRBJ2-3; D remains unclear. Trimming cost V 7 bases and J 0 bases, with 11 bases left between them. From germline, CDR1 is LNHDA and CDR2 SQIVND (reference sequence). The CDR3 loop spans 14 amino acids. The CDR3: CASTPSLSTDTQYF. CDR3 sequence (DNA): TGTGCCAGTACCCCCTCACTGAGCACAGATACGCAGTATTTT.

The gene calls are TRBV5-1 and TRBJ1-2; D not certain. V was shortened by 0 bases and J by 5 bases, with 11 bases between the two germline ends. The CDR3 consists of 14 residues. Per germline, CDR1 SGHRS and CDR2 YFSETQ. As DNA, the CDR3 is TGCGCCAGCAGCTTGGTCGATACTCGATATGGCTACACCTTC. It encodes CASSLVDTRYGYTF.

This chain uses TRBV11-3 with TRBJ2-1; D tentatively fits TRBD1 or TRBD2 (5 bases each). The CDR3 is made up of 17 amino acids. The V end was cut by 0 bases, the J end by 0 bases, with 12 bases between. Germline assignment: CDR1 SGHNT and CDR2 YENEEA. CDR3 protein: CASSLDRGGASYNEQFF. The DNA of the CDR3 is TGTGCCAGCAGCTTAGATCGGGGCGGTGCCTCCTACAATGAGCAGTTCTTC.

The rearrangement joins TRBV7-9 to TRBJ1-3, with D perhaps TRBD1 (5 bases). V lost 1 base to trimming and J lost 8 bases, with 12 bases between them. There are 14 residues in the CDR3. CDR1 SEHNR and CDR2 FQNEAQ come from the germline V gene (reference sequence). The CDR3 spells CASSLGQGSYTIYF. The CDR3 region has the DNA TGTGCCAGCAGCTTAGGTCAGGGAAGCTACACCATATATTTT. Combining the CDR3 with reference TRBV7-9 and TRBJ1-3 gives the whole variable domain DTGVSQNPRHKITKRGQNVTFRCDPISEHNRLYWYRQTLGQGPEFLTYFQNEAQLEKSRLLSDRFSAERPKGSFSTLEIQRTEQGDSAMYLCASSLGQGSYTIYFGEGSWLTVV.

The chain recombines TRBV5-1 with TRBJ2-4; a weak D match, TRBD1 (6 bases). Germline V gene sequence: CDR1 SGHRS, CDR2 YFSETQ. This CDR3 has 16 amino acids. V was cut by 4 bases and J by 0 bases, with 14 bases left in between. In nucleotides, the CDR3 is TGCGCCAGCAGCCCACAGGGAATATTAGCCAAAAACATTCAGTACTTC. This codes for CASSPQGILAKNIQYF.

Here the CDR3 reads CASSAVRADYEQYF. CDR3 in DNA: TGTGCCAGCAGTGCAGTTAGGGCCGACTACGAGCAGTACTTC. The V gene is TRBV2, the J gene TRBJ2-7, with D uncertain. The V end lost 4 bases, the J end lost 3 bases, and 13 bases lay between the germline ends. This CDR3 comprises 14 residues. Germline CDR1 and CDR2: SNHLY and FYNNEI.

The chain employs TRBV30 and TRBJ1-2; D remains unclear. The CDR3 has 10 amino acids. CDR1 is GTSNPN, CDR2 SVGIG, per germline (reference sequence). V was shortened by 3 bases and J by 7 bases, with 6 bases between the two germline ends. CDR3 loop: CAWRSSGYTF. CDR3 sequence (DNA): TGTGCCTGGAGGAGCAGTGGCTACACCTTC.